This entry is about one T cell receptor beta chain. This specimen comes from a study of CD8 T cells in Susac syndrome. Whole-study context: Patients with Susac syndrome had blood drawn and were at that point therapy-naive, on corticosteroids, or on intravenous immunoglobulin alone.

Random-hexamer reverse transcription was applied to roughly 0.5 to 1 ug RNA. The method of amplification for TCR beta CDR3 was immunoSEQ multiplex PCR, covering 54 Vbeta and 13 Jbeta. TCRdb passed the immunoSEQ multiplex PCR reads through MiXCR, listing each CDR3 protein once. This sample has roughly 80,000 distinct CDR3 sequences, with roughly 95% found just once. The CDR3 extends over 13 amino acids. Looked up from germline, CDR1 is DFQATT and CDR2 is SNEGSKA (reference sequence). Unmatched junction bases numbered 5, after V lost 3 bases and J lost 6 bases. CD8+ and CD4+ T cells were negatively isolated; TEMRA cells were FACS-enriched.

V and J are TRBV20-1 and TRBJ2-4; 7 bases map to TRBD1. This clonotype was obtained from a human donor with Susac syndrome. The specimen was CD8+ T cells from PBMCs. The CDR3 is CSASRQGGNIQYF. The CDR3 nucleotides read TGCAGTGCTAGCAGACAGGGCGGAAACATTCAGTACTTC.